Presented here are 13 T cell receptor beta chains from one specimen sequenced in a study of CXCR3-negative and CXCR3-positive naive CD8 T cells. Libraries were UMI-labeled 5' RACE TRB cDNA. After re-calling the 5' RACE reads, TCRdb lists one entry per CDR3 protein, DNA absent. The table lists approximately 98,000 distinct CDR3 sequences. Antigens for these TCRs are unknown. Study observations and caveats: In CXCR3-positive naive cells, the TRB CDR3s were more hydrophobic than in CXCR3-negative naive cells.

The material sequenced was naive CXCR3+ CD8+ T cells from blood. Subset given: CD45RO-CCR7+CD27+CD95- naive CD8+ T cells expressing CXCR3 (TNR3+). All receptors come from a human donor in good health. Some clones in this sample may be carry-over from other donors' samples.

V and J are TRBV7-2 and TRBJ2-3; absent DNA, TCRdb's TRBD2 call cannot be checked. The CDR3 has 13 amino acids. CDR1 SGHTA and CDR2 FQGNSA come from the germline V gene. CDR3 residues: CALRLGGADTQYF.

J is TRBJ2-1 and V is TRBV6-2 or TRBV6-3; lacking DNA, the TRBD1 call made by TCRdb goes unchecked. The CDR3 has 15 amino acids. CDR1 MNHEY and CDR2 SVGEGT come from the germline V gene. The CDR3 region is CASSYEQGFRDEQFF.

J is TRBJ2-1 and V is TRBV6-2 or TRBV6-3; the TCRdb D gene call, TRBD2, has no DNA to confirm it. CDR1 and CDR2 (germline): MNHEY, SVGEGT. This CDR3 comprises 13 residues. The CDR3 sequence: CATDSRGYNEQFF.

The CDR3 sequence: CATSDTHEGETQYF. J is TRBJ2-5 and V is TRBV24-1; TCRdb reports TRBD2, a call that lacks DNA to check it against. The CDR3 spans 14 residues. Per germline, CDR1 KGHDR and CDR2 SFDVKD.

The J gene is TRBJ2-3, the V gene TRBV6-5; there is no DNA to check the TCRdb D call of TRBD2. Looked up from germline, CDR1 is MNHEY and CDR2 is SVGAGI. The CDR3 totals 16 residues. This CDR3 is CASSYTRSGGQWAQYF.

The chain is built from TRBV6-2 or TRBV6-3 and TRBJ2-7; TCRdb outputs TRBD1, but without DNA this stays unchecked. Germline V gene sequence: CDR1 MNHEY, CDR2 SVGEGT. This CDR3 comprises 15 residues. The CDR3 here is CASSYFSGQAYEQYF.

CDR3 sequence reads: CASSLSRLYTDTQYF. The chain combines TRBV7-2 with TRBJ2-3. CDR1 is SGHTA and CDR2 is FQGNSA in the germline V gene. CDR3 length equals 15 residues.

This chain connects TRBV7-6 to TRBJ2-3. Germline V lookup: CDR1 SGHVS, CDR2 FNYEAQ. This CDR3 comprises 13 residues. The chain's CDR3 is CASSSNIADTQYF.

The rearrangement uses TRBV19 and TRBJ2-3; TCRdb's D gene call, TRBD1, goes unchecked for lack of DNA. This CDR3 contains 12 residues. Germline V gene lookup returns CDR1 LNHDA and CDR2 SQIVND (reference sequence). This CDR3 is CASSAGVLTQYF.

V and J are TRBV6-5 and TRBJ1-6. The CDR3 spans 14 residues. The germline gives CDR1 MNHEY, CDR2 SVGAGI. The CDR3 region is CASGYSRPNSPLHF.

The genes are TRBV20-1 and TRBJ1-1; absent DNA, TCRdb's TRBD1 call cannot be checked. The CDR3 is 12 residues long. CDR1 and CDR2 from the germline V gene are DFQATT and SNEGSKA (reference sequence). CDR3 loop: CSAQDRDWWAFF.

The chain recombines TRBV10-1 with TRBJ1-2. CDR3 length: 12 amino acids. In germline, CDR1 is WNHNN, CDR2 SYGVQD (reference sequence). The chain's CDR3 is CASLLESYGYTF.

This chain links TRBV29-1 with TRBJ2-5; absent DNA, TCRdb's TRBD1 call cannot be checked. Germline CDR1 reads SQVTM; CDR2 reads ANQGSEA. CDR3 length equals 14 residues. This CDR3 is CSVDYQGTQETQYF.